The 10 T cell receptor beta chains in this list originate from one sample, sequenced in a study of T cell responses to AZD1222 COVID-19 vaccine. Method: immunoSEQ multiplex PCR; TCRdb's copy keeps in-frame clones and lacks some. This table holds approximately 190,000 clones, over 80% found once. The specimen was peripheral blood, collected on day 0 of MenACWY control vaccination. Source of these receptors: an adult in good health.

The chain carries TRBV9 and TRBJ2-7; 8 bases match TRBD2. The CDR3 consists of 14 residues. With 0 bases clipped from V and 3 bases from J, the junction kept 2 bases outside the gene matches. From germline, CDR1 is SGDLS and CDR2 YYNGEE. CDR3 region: CASSVVAGGYEQYF. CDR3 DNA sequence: TGTGCCAGCAGCGTAGTTGCGGGAGGCTACGAGCAGTACTTC.

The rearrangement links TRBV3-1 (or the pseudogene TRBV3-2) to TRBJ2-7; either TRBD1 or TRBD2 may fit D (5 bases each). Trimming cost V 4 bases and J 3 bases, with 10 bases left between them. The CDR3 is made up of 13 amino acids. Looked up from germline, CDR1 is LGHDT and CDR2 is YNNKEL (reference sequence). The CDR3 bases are TGTGCCAGCAGCCTGGGACCCTTCTACGAGCAGTACTTC. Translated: CASSLGPFYEQYF.

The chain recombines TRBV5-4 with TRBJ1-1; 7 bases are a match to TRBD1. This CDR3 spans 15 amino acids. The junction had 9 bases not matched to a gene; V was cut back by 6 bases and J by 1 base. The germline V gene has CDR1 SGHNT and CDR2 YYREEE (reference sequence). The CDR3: CASNDFGQANTEAFF. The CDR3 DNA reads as TGTGCCAGCAACGATTTCGGACAGGCGAACACTGAAGCTTTCTTT.

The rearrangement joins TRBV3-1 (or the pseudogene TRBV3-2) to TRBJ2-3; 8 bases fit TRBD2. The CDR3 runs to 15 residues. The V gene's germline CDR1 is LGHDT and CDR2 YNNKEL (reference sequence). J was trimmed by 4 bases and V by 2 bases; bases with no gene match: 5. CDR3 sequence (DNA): TGTGCCAGCAGCCAAAAGGGGACTAGTGCAGATACGCAGTATTTT. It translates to CASSQKGTSADTQYF.

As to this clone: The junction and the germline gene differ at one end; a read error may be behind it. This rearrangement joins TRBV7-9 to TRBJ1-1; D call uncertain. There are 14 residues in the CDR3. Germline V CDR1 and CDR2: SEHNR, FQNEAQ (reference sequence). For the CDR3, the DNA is TGTGCCAGCAGCTCATTTGCCATGAACGCTGAAGCTTTCTTT. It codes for CASSSFAMNAEAFF.

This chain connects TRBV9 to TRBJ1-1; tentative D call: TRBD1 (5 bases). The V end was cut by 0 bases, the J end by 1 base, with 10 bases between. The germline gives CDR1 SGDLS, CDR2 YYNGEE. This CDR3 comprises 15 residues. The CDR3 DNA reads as TGTGCCAGCAGCGTAGATCAGGGACGGAACACTGAAGCTTTCTTT. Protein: CASSVDQGRNTEAFF. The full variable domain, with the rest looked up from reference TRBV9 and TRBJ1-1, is DSGVTQTPKHLITATGQRVTLRCSPRSGDLSVYWYQQSLDQGLQFLIQYYNGEERAKGNILERFSAQQFPDLHSELNLSSLELGDSALYFCASSVDQGRNTEAFFGQGTRLTVV.

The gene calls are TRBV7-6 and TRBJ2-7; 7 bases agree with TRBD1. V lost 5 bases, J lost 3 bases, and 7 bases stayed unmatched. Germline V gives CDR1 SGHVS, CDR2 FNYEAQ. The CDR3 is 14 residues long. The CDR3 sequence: CASSTGDSLYEQYF. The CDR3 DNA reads TGTGCCAGCAGCACCGGGGACAGCCTCTACGAGCAGTACTTC.

The CDR3 reads CASTGDSPLHF. The CDR3 coding sequence is TGTGCCAGCACCGGGGATTCACCCCTCCACTTT. V and J are TRBV6-5 and TRBJ1-6; D is uncertain. V lost 7 bases, J lost 8 bases, and 6 bases lay in between. The CDR3 consists of 11 residues. The germline V gene has CDR1 MNHEY and CDR2 SVGAGI.

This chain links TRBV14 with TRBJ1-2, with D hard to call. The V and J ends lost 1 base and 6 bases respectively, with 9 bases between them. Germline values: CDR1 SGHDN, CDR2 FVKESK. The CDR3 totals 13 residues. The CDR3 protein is CASSQAWAHGYTF. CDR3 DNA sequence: TGTGCCAGCAGCCAAGCGTGGGCCCATGGCTACACCTTC.

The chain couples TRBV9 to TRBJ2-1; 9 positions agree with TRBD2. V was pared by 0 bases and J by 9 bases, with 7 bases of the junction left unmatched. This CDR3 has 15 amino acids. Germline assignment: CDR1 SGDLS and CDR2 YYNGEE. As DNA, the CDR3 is TGTGCCAGCAGCGTAGGCGGGAGGGCCAGGTTTGAGCAGTTCTTC. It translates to CASSVGGRARFEQFF.